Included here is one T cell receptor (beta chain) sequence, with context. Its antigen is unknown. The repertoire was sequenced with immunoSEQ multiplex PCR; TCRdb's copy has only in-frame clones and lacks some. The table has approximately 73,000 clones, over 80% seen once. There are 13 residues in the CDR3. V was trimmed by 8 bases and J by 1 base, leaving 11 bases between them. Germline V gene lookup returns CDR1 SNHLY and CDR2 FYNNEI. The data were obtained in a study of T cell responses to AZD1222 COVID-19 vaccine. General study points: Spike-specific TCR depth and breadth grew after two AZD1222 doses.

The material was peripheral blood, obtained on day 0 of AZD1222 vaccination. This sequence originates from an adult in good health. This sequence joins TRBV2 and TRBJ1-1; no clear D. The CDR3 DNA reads TGTGCCAGCCGTCCCAGCCGGAACACTGAAGCTTTCTTT. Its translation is CASRPSRNTEAFF.